Detailed here is one TCR beta chain. Its target is unknown. With 60 Vbeta and 13 Jbeta primers, the PCR was carried out. Measured with immunoSEQ multiplex PCR; TCRdb has only the in-frame clones, and not every one. The data hold 95,000 to 150,000 clones, with 81% observed a single time. This sample was taken from a study of cytomegalovirus exposure and HLA in healthy donors. Study observations and caveats: HLA alleles showed associations with fewer than 20,000 TCR beta sequences in a later analysis, at a 0.05 false discovery rate. TCR beta V segments were, for the most part, productive about 87% or about 30% of the time in an earlier analysis. CMV serostatus was the sole immune exposure data available. A reported reduction in N-insertions relative to the roughly 670-donor mean was seen in an Asian-associated ancestry cluster in a later analysis.

From germline, CDR1 is SNHLY and CDR2 FYNNEI. This CDR3 has 13 residues. The V end was cut by 0 bases, the J end by 3 bases, with 5 bases between. The clonotype was recovered from a woman aged 40-49 years in good health and CMV-seronegative. The V gene is TRBV2, the J gene TRBJ1-1, with D hard to call. Sequencing was carried out using PBMCs. The CDR3 DNA reads as TGTGCCAGCAGTGAAGCGCAGGACACTGAAGCTTTCTTT. Its protein product is CASSEAQDTEAFF.